Each of the 18 T cell receptor beta chains below was sequenced from the same sample in a study of Ad26.COV2.S vaccination and SARS-CoV-2 variants. Profiling relied on immunoSEQ multiplex PCR, and the TCRdb table lists in-frame clones only, not all of them. In the table there are about 370,000 clones, about 91% of which are singletons. The treatment was: some 20 received Ad26.COV2.S at low or high dose, single or two shots; several received placebo; per-sample allocation not given. Sampling was done on day 63 after the first vaccine or placebo injection. The specimen comprised peripheral blood, sampled in a trial of Ad26.COV2.S vaccine versus placebo. The receptor set was obtained from a person aged 18-65 years who received the Ad26.COV2.S COVID-19 vaccine or a placebo.

The chain combines TRBV5-6 with TRBJ1-3; tentative D call: TRBD1 (6 bases). This CDR3 region has 16 residues. Trimming shortened V by 3 bases and J by 1 base, and 14 bases separated the two germline ends. The germline V gene encodes CDR1 SGHDT and CDR2 YYEEEE. The CDR3: CASSSLDRRSGNTIYF. CDR3 in DNA: TGTGCCAGCAGCTCCCTAGACAGGAGGTCTGGAAACACCATATATTTT.

The CDR3 region has the DNA TGTGCCACCGGGACTAGCGGGAGCTACGAGCAGTACTTC. Translated: CATGTSGSYEQYF. The chain combines TRBV24-1 with TRBJ2-7, with 14 bases aligning to TRBD2. CDR3 length: 13 amino acids. V shed 9 bases and J 3 bases; nucleotides not matched to a gene: 0. Germline CDR1 is KGHDR and CDR2 is SFDVKD.

The rearrangement joins TRBV18 to TRBJ1-2; 9 bases line up with TRBD1. CDR1 and CDR2 from the germline V gene are KGHSH and LQKENI. With V trimmed by 6 bases and J by 7 bases, 15 bases remained unmatched. CDR3 length: 16 residues. The CDR3 protein is CASSHQNRDRVSGYTF. In DNA, the CDR3 is TGTGCCAGCTCCCACCAGAATCGGGACAGGGTCTCTGGCTACACCTTC. The full variable domain, in which reference TRBV18 and TRBJ1-2 provide the parts outside the CDR3, is NAGVMQNPRHLVRRRGQEARLRCSPMKGHSHVYWYRQLPEEGLKFMVYLQKENIIDESGMPKERFSAEFPKEGPSILRIQQVVRGDSAAYFCASSHQNRDRVSGYTFGSGTRLTVV.

V and J are TRBV20-1 and TRBJ2-1, with D uncertain. This CDR3 is built from 12 residues. V dropped 3 bases and J dropped 9 bases, with 12 bases sitting between them. CDR1 and CDR2 (germline): DFQATT, SNEGSKA (reference sequence). The CDR3 reads CSASPTAVEQFF. DNA for the CDR3: TGCAGTGCTAGTCCGACTGCAGTTGAGCAGTTCTTC.

The J gene is TRBJ2-2, the V gene TRBV7-2; TRBD2 aligns across 8 bases. Germline CDR1 and CDR2: SGHTA and FQGNSA. J lost 0 bases, V lost 5 bases, and 11 bases had no gene match. The CDR3 has 18 residues. CDR3 nucleotides: TGTGCCAGCAGCCACAACCCGCCGGGACTAGCGAACACCGGGGAGCTGTTTTTT. It encodes CASSHNPPGLANTGELFF.

The chain couples TRBV24-1 to TRBJ2-1, with a possible D match to TRBD1 (6 bases). Between the trimmed V and J ends, which lost 3 bases and 0 bases, there was a span of 11 bases. This CDR3 contains 16 residues. Germline V gives CDR1 KGHDR, CDR2 SFDVKD. The CDR3 DNA sequence: TGTGCCACCAGTGATCAAACAGGGAGCTCCTACAATGAGCAGTTCTTC. As protein: CATSDQTGSSYNEQFF.

In its sample, this clone was seen a few times. The chain links TRBV28 to TRBJ2-2; D could derive from TRBD1 or TRBD2 (5 bases each). V lost 11 bases and J lost 2, with 12 bases in between. The CDR3 has 13 amino acids. CDR1 MDHEN and CDR2 SYDVKM come from the germline V gene. The DNA of the CDR3 is TGTGCCGCCGGGGCTCATAACACCGGGGAGCTGTTTTTT. Translation: CAAGAHNTGELFF.

The rearrangement joins TRBV27 to TRBJ2-3, with D possibly TRBD2 on 5 matching bases. Germline CDR1 reads MNHEY; CDR2 reads SMNVEV (reference sequence). The CDR3 contains 15 residues. Trimming cost V 5 bases and J 0 bases, with 12 bases left between them. This CDR3 is CASSPLGASTDTQYF. For the CDR3, the DNA is TGTGCCAGCAGTCCACTAGGTGCTAGCACAGATACGCAGTATTTT.

This clone was picked up one time. V is TRBV11-3 and J is TRBJ2-7; D may be TRBD2 (5 bases). This CDR3 is 13 amino acids long. The germline V and J ends were trimmed by 6 bases and 5 bases, with 14 bases remaining between them. Germline V gene lookup returns CDR1 SGHNT and CDR2 YENEEA. The CDR3 nucleotides read TGTGCCAGCAGAGACTACGAGCAGCACGAGCAGTACTTC. Amino acids: CASRDYEQHEQYF.

The chain carries TRBV19 and TRBJ2-4; 12 bases are shared with TRBD2. V gave up 6 bases and J gave up 6 bases; unmatched junction bases: 21. CDR1 is LNHDA, CDR2 SQIVND, per germline (reference sequence). The CDR3 is 20 residues long. CDR3 nucleotides: TGTGCCAGTAGCCGCGGGATCCTAGCGGGAGGGCCTTTTGAGGGAAACATTCAGTACTTC. This encodes CASSRGILAGGPFEGNIQYF.

The rearrangement joins TRBV7-2 to TRBJ2-1, with a weak D call TRBD2 (7 bases). The CDR3 covers 17 residues. Germline loops: CDR1 SGHTA, CDR2 FQGNSA. V was trimmed by 1 base and J by 1 base, leaving 14 bases between them. The CDR3 loop reads CASSLVGGDNSYNEQFF. The CDR3 coding sequence is TGTGCCAGCAGCTTAGTAGGGGGGGATAATTCCTACAATGAGCAGTTCTTC.

This clone was seen only once. The chain carries TRBV30 and TRBJ2-2, with a weak D call TRBD2 (5 bases). The CDR3 loop spans 14 amino acids. V lost 6 bases to trimming and J lost 1 base, with 12 bases between them. CDR1 is GTSNPN and CDR2 is SVGIG in the germline V gene (reference sequence). This chain's CDR3 is CACPGGRNTGELFF. The CDR3, as DNA: TGTGCCTGCCCGGGCGGGCGGAACACCGGGGAGCTGTTTTTT.

The V call is TRBV6-5, the J call TRBJ1-4; 7 positions agree with TRBD1. The junction had 8 bases not matched to a gene; V was cut back by 6 bases and J by 4 bases. This CDR3 contains 15 residues. Germline loops: CDR1 MNHEY, CDR2 SVGAGI. CDR3 sequence reads: CASSRAGTVNEKLFF. The CDR3 DNA reads as TGTGCCAGCAGCCGTGCCGGGACAGTTAATGAAAAACTGTTTTTT.

The V gene is TRBV6-1, the J gene TRBJ1-2, with D unresolved. Germline CDR1 reads MNHNS; CDR2 reads SASEGT. The V and J ends lost 0 bases and 6 bases respectively, with 8 bases between them. This CDR3 region has 13 residues. CDR3 sequence (DNA): TGTGCCAGCAGTGAAGCGCCGGGCCATGGCTACACCTTC. This encodes CASSEAPGHGYTF.

This clone appeared a single time. This rearrangement joins TRBV10-3 to TRBJ2-3, with 8 bases that match TRBD2. V lost 6 bases, J lost 4 bases, and 6 bases stayed unmatched. Germline CDR1 and CDR2: ENHRY and SYGVKD. CDR3 length: 14 amino acids. The CDR3: CAISASGSADTQYF. CDR3 nucleotide sequence: TGTGCCATCAGCGCCAGCGGGAGTGCAGATACGCAGTATTTT.

A single count supports this clone. The chain uses TRBV7-9 and TRBJ1-2; the match to TRBD1 covers 7 bases. The germline gives CDR1 SEHNR, CDR2 FQNEAQ (reference sequence). This CDR3 is 14 amino acids long. V dropped 2 bases and J dropped 6; count of bases not matched to a gene: 6. The CDR3 DNA is TGTGCCAGCAGCTTAAACGGACAGGTCAATGGCTACACCTTC. Protein product: CASSLNGQVNGYTF. Filled out from reference TRBV7-9 and TRBJ1-2, the complete variable domain reads DTGVSQNPRHKITKRGQNVTFRCDPISEHNRLYWYRQTLGQGPEFLTYFQNEAQLEKSRLLSDRFSAERPKGSFSTLEIQRTEQGDSAMYLCASSLNGQVNGYTFGSGTRLTVV.

The V gene is TRBV3-1 (or the pseudogene TRBV3-2), the J gene TRBJ1-6; D not certain. Looked up from germline, CDR1 is LGHDT and CDR2 is YNNKEL (reference sequence). This CDR3 contains 15 residues. V was shortened by 4 bases and J by 1 base, with 8 bases between the two germline ends. For the CDR3, the DNA is TGTGCCAGCAGCCCCCGGGATTCCTATAATTCACCCCTCCACTTT. Translation gives CASSPRDSYNSPLHF.

This chain joins TRBV20-1 and TRBJ2-7; no clear D. V dropped 6 bases and J dropped 5 bases, with 11 bases sitting between them. The CDR3 is 11 amino acids. Germline V lookup: CDR1 DFQATT, CDR2 SNEGSKA (reference sequence). The CDR3 spells CSATEADEQYF. The DNA for the CDR3 is TGCAGTGCCACCGAGGCGGACGAGCAGTACTTC.